The 19 T cell receptor beta chains in this list originate from one sample, sequenced in a study of neoadjuvant anti-PD-1 for oral cavity cancer (dated by TCRdb to 2020 to 2023). Receptor libraries were prepared by the immunoSEQ multiplex PCR assay. The table comes from immuneACCESS by way of TCRdb, which keeps in-frame sequences with V and J called. Part of the clones is missing from these tables; in studies checked, under half for an unresolved V gene and the rest for unknown reasons. For this sample there are approximately 17,000 clones; 55% to 75% appear just once. In total, the top ten clones hold under 3% of the sample. Per the publication, the time point label means: before neoadjuvant nivolumab. The sequenced sample was PBMCs, obtained before nivolumab (anti-PD-1) treatment. The receptors were sampled from a person between 35 and 79 years old with oral cavity squamous cell carcinoma.

The chain has TRBV5-1 and TRBJ2-2, with TRBD1 as a possible D gene (5 bases). This CDR3 comprises 14 residues. The V gene's germline CDR1 is SGHRS and CDR2 YFSETQ. Trimming left V 4 bases short and J 4 bases short, with 11 bases between. CDR3 bases: TGCGCCAGCAGCGTGCAGGGATTCACCGGGGAGCTGTTTTTT. It is translated as CASSVQGFTGELFF. The full variable domain, its missing parts supplied by reference TRBV5-1 and TRBJ2-2, is KAGVTQTPRYLIKTRGQQVTLSCSPISGHRSVSWYQQTPGQGLQFLFEYFSETQRNKGNFPGRFSGRQFSNSRSEMNVSTLELGDSALYLCASSVQGFTGELFFGEGSRLTVL.

The table lists this clone with a few counts. The genes are TRBV18 and TRBJ1-2, with TRBD1 matching over 10 bases. There are 20 residues in the CDR3. Trimming cost V 2 bases and J 1 base; bases outside gene matches: 16. Germline V CDR1 and CDR2: KGHSH, LQKENI. The CDR3 loop is CASSPTTPTTGGEYNYGYTF. The CDR3 DNA sequence: TGTGCCAGCTCACCAACCACCCCGACGACAGGGGGCGAATATAACTATGGCTACACCTTC.

This chain connects TRBV6-1 to TRBJ1-6; 7 bases match TRBD1. CDR1 is MNHNS and CDR2 is SASEGT in the germline V gene. CDR3 size: 16 residues. V trimming: 4 bases; J trimming: 4 bases; junction bases outside the gene matches: 7. CDR3 coding DNA: TGTGCCAGCAGTGGTGACAGGGCGCCGTATAATTCACCCCTCCACTTT. Amino acids: CASSGDRAPYNSPLHF.

The chain links TRBV2 to TRBJ1-4, with TRBD1 matching 8 bases. V gave up 2 bases and J gave up 7 bases; unmatched junction bases: 6. Germline CDR1 is SNHLY and CDR2 is FYNNEI. The CDR3 consists of 15 residues. The CDR3 region is CASSEIWTGSEKLFF. Written as DNA, the CDR3 is TGTGCCAGCAGTGAAATCTGGACAGGGAGTGAAAAACTGTTTTTT.

This clone was seen only a few times. The rearrangement links TRBV9 to TRBJ1-1, with unresolved D. Trimming removed 4 bases from V and 5 bases from J, with 12 bases in between. Germline V gene data show CDR1 as SGDLS and CDR2 as YYNGEE. The CDR3 has 13 amino acids. The CDR3 DNA follows: TGTGCCAGCAGCACCGCTCCAAGGACTGAAGCTTTCTTT. This encodes CASSTAPRTEAFF.

The V and J genes are TRBV29-1 and TRBJ1-1, with D perhaps TRBD1 (6 bases). Trimming pared 2 bases from V and 4 bases from J, leaving 8 bases between. This CDR3 has 12 amino acids. Germline V gene sequence: CDR1 SQVTM, CDR2 ANQGSEA. The DNA of the CDR3 is TGCAGCGTTGAATTGGGGGCCACTGAAGCTTTCTTT. This sequence encodes CSVELGATEAFF.

V gene TRBV6-4 combines with J gene TRBJ2-7, with 9 bases matching TRBD2. V was pared by 6 bases and J by 6 bases, with 21 bases of the junction left unmatched. CDR3 length: 18 residues. Germline lookup yields CDR1 MRHNA and CDR2 SNTAGT. The CDR3 DNA is TGTGCCAGCAGCCCCATACGCCCCCTAGCGGGGATTACCCTCGAGCAGTACTTC. Protein: CASSPIRPLAGITLEQYF.

The CDR3 reads CASSLGAAHYNEQFF. As DNA, the CDR3 is TGTGCCAGCAGCTTAGGCGCCGCACACTACAATGAGCAGTTCTTC. V and J are TRBV11-2 and TRBJ2-1; D gene uncertain. Germline CDR1 reads SGHAT; CDR2 reads FQNNGV. Trimming shortened V by 1 base and J by 3 bases, and 10 bases separated the two germline ends. The CDR3 is 15 residues long.

This chain links TRBV29-1 with TRBJ1-1, with TRBD1 matching 10 bases. V lost 6 bases to trimming and J lost 0 bases; unmatched junction nucleotides: 10. CDR1 SQVTM and CDR2 ANQGSEA come from the germline V gene. The CDR3 loop spans 16 amino acids. The CDR3 nucleotides read TGCAGCGTAACCGGGACAGGGGTCCGAATGAACACTGAAGCTTTCTTT. Protein: CSVTGTGVRMNTEAFF.

The rearrangement uses TRBV7-8 and TRBJ1-5, with D tentatively TRBD1 (5 bases). The CDR3 runs 16 residues. Germline CDR1 SGHVS, CDR2 FQNEAQ. V lost 5 bases and J lost 7, with 21 bases in between. The DNA for the CDR3 is TGTGCCAGCAGCAAATCCGGGACGGCGTTCGGCCAGCCCCAGCATTTT. Its protein is CASSKSGTAFGQPQHF.

Turning to this clone: The sample contains more than one DNA sequence encoding this CDR3. The chain joins TRBV12-2 to TRBJ1-5; whether TRBD1, the table's D call, matches the DNA was not checked. TRBV12-2 corresponds to a pseudogene. The CDR3 is made up of 16 amino acids. The CDR3 DNA follows: TGTGCAAGTCGCCTAAGGTGTCAGGGGGGAGCGCAGCCCCAGCATTTT. The encoded protein is CASRLRCQGGAQPQHF.

The chain joins TRBV19 to TRBJ1-2, with TRBD1 as a possible D gene (6 bases). CDR3 length equals 18 residues. Germline lookup yields CDR1 LNHDA and CDR2 SQIVND (reference sequence). Trimming took off 5 bases at V and 4 bases at J, with 26 bases between the two ends. CDR3 DNA: TGTGCCAGTAGTCGCCGGGGCTATCAGGGGCCGAGGGGCTATGGCTACACCTTC. Amino acid sequence: CASSRRGYQGPRGYGYTF.

This chain connects TRBV7-8 to TRBJ2-7; 9 nucleotides match TRBD1. The length of the CDR3 is 16 residues. Germline V lookup: CDR1 SGHVS, CDR2 FQNEAQ. V dropped 7 bases and J dropped 1; count of bases not matched to a gene: 11. DNA of the CDR3: TGTGCCAGCAACCCTAGGCGGGACAGGGTTTCCTACGAGCAGTACTTC. This sequence encodes CASNPRRDRVSYEQYF.

This CDR3 is CASSKTGTSLETQYF. As DNA, the CDR3 is TGTGCCAGCAGCAAAACCGGGACTAGCCTGGAGACCCAGTACTTC. This sequence joins TRBV6-1 and TRBJ2-5, with 9 nucleotides matching TRBD2. The CDR3 has 15 residues. J gave up 5 bases and V 6 bases, and 10 bases lay outside the gene matches. CDR1 is MNHNS, CDR2 SASEGT, per germline.

The chain couples TRBV5-4 to TRBJ2-2; 9 bases line up with TRBD1. V lost 3 bases, J lost 4 bases, and 4 bases stayed unmatched. The CDR3 loop spans 15 amino acids. Germline-derived CDR1 and CDR2 are SGHNT and YYREEE (reference sequence). CDR3 DNA sequence: TGTGCCAGCAGCTCGGACAGGGGTTTCACCGGGGAGCTGTTTTTT. This translates into CASSSDRGFTGELFF.

The V call is TRBV9, the J call TRBJ1-2, with 8 bases matching TRBD1. The germline CDR1 and CDR2 sequences are SGDLS and YYNGEE. The V segment lost 4 bases and the J segment 8 bases; nucleotides outside the gene matches: 10. This CDR3 comprises 14 residues. CDR3 DNA sequence: TGTGCCAGCAGCATGTGGACAGGGTCAAAGGGCTACACCTTC. This gives the protein CASSMWTGSKGYTF.

V is TRBV9 and J is TRBJ2-7, with 9 bases that match TRBD1. The CDR3 sequence is 14 residues long. Losses at the gene ends were 2 bases for V and 3 bases for J; bases not matched to a gene: 3. The germline gives CDR1 SGDLS, CDR2 YYNGEE. CDR3 nucleotide sequence: TGTGCCAGCAGCGTGGGGGACAGGGTCTACGAGCAGTACTTC. Its protein is CASSVGDRVYEQYF.

J is TRBJ2-1 and V is TRBV7-9; 7 bases are shared with TRBD1. J gave up 0 bases and V 4 bases, and 6 bases lay outside the gene matches. This CDR3 comprises 16 residues. The germline gives CDR1 SEHNR, CDR2 FQNEAQ (reference sequence). CDR3 protein: CASSSWDSLSYNEQFF. The CDR3 DNA sequence: TGTGCCAGCAGCTCATGGGACAGCCTCTCCTACAATGAGCAGTTCTTC.

This rearrangement joins TRBV5-1 to TRBJ1-1, with D possibly matching TRBD1 (6 bases). The CDR3 has 14 residues. With 1 base removed from V and 7 bases from J, the gap between germline ends came to 14 bases. Germline V gene data show CDR1 as SGHRS and CDR2 as YFSETQ. The CDR3 region is CASSLRGADIEAFF. As DNA, the CDR3 is TGCGCCAGCAGCTTGAGGGGGGCAGACATTGAAGCTTTCTTT.